This TCR beta chain was identified during a study of cytomegalovirus exposure and HLA in healthy donors. V gave up 2 bases and J gave up 0 bases, with 7 bases separating them. The CDR3 sequence is 14 residues long. CDR1 and CDR2 from the germline V gene are SGHTA and FQGNSA. This PCR relied on a set of 60 Vbeta primers and 13 Jbeta primers. Generated by immunoSEQ multiplex PCR, the TCRdb table keeps only in-frame clones and is missing some. The table lists about 190,000 clones, approximately 84% of them singletons. Study-wide findings and caveats: In a later analysis, a missense DCLRE1C variant was linked to TCR beta V- and J-gene trimming.

As regards this clone: Its antigen is unknown.

The sequence came from a man aged 45-65 years in good health and CMV-seronegative. The sample taken for sequencing was PBMCs. The rearrangement joins TRBV7-2 to TRBJ1-1, with unresolved D. The CDR3 sequence is CASSLLPVNTEAFF. The CDR3 region has the DNA TGTGCCAGCAGCTTATTACCAGTGAACACTGAAGCTTTCTTT.